Listed below are T cell receptor beta chains from one sample, sequenced in a study of preoperative IRX-2 immunotherapy in early breast cancer. Sequencing was performed with immunoSEQ multiplex PCR; in TCRdb, only in-frame clones are kept and a portion is missing. The sample includes some 99,000 clones, roughly 89% of them seen just once. This sample comprised tumor tissue, obtained after IRX-2 immunotherapy. Receptors were obtained from a human donor with breast cancer. Each CDR3 is given with its conserved first and last residue. Fields, in order: V gene, J gene, D gene, clone size, CDR3 protein, CDR3 DNA. D genes are given only for firm matches. The size field is filled for only some rows; it gives once, few, many or a size class.

V gene: TRBV28
J gene: TRBJ2-3
D gene: .
clone size: .
CDR3 protein: CASGNGGRTDTQYF
CDR3 DNA: TGTGCCAGTGGAAACGGGGGTCGCACAGATACGCAGTATTTT

V gene: TRBV5-1
J gene: TRBJ1-1
D gene: TRBD1
clone size: .
CDR3 protein: CASSLIDRVTEAFF
CDR3 DNA: TGCGCCAGCAGCTTGATCGACAGGGTAACTGAAGCTTTCTTT

V gene: TRBV18
J gene: TRBJ1-1
D gene: TRBD1
clone size: .
CDR3 protein: CASSPVGQGNTEAFF
CDR3 DNA: TGTGCCAGCTCACCGGTAGGACAGGGTAATACTGAAGCTTTCTTT

V gene: TRBV6-7
J gene: TRBJ2-1
D gene: .
clone size: .
CDR3 protein: CASMEEGWDEQFF
CDR3 DNA: TGTGCCAGCATGGAGGAGGGGTGGGATGAGCAGTTCTTC

V gene: TRBV18
J gene: TRBJ1-1
D gene: .
clone size: .
CDR3 protein: CASSPGGNEAFF
CDR3 DNA: TGTGCCAGCTCACCAGGAGGGAATGAAGCTTTCTTT

V gene: TRBV29-1
J gene: TRBJ1-2
D gene: .
clone size: .
CDR3 protein: CSVDVSDRKTYGYTF
CDR3 DNA: TGCAGCGTTGATGTCAGCGACAGGAAAACCTATGGCTACACCTTC

V gene: TRBV11-3
J gene: TRBJ2-5
D gene: TRBD1
clone size: .
CDR3 protein: CASSLADRVGETQYF
CDR3 DNA: TGTGCCAGCAGCTTGGCGGACAGGGTTGGCGAGACCCAGTACTTC

V gene: TRBV6-8
J gene: TRBJ2-2
D gene: .
clone size: .
CDR3 protein: CASSPHGTGELFF
CDR3 DNA: TGTGCCAGCAGTCCCCACGGGACCGGGGAGCTGTTTTTT

V gene: TRBV14
J gene: TRBJ2-2
D gene: .
clone size: .
CDR3 protein: CASSPLSGATGELFF
CDR3 DNA: TGTGCCAGCAGCCCTCTCTCGGGGGCCACCGGGGAGCTGTTTTTT

V gene: TRBV14
J gene: TRBJ1-5
D gene: .
clone size: .
CDR3 protein: CASSLAYRARQPQHF
CDR3 DNA: TGTGCCAGCAGCCTAGCCTACAGGGCTCGACAGCCCCAGCATTTT

V gene: TRBV6-7
J gene: TRBJ2-7
D gene: .
clone size: .
CDR3 protein: CAIGAGYEQYF
CDR3 DNA: TGTGCCATAGGAGCGGGCTACGAGCAGTACTTC

V gene: TRBV10-2
J gene: TRBJ2-7
D gene: TRBD1
clone size: .
CDR3 protein: CASRRQGGYEQYF
CDR3 DNA: TGCGCCAGCAGAAGACAGGGTGGCTACGAGCAGTACTTC

V gene: TRBV27
J gene: TRBJ2-5
D gene: TRBD1
clone size: .
CDR3 protein: CATRETGKETQYF
CDR3 DNA: TGTGCCACCAGAGAGACAGGGAAAGAGACCCAGTACTTC

V gene: TRBV2
J gene: TRBJ2-1
D gene: .
clone size: once
CDR3 protein: CASKRSFSNEQFF
CDR3 DNA: TGTGCCAGCAAAAGGTCCTTCTCCAATGAGCAGTTCTTC

V gene: TRBV7-1
J gene: TRBJ2-5
D gene: TRBD2
clone size: .
CDR3 protein: CATHGVLAGGPEETQYF
CDR3 DNA: TGTGCCACCCATGGAGTGCTAGCGGGGGGGCCCGAAGAGACCCAGTACTTC

V gene: TRBV19
J gene: TRBJ1-2
D gene: TRBD1
clone size: .
CDR3 protein: CASNTQGPIYGYTF
CDR3 DNA: TGTGCCAGTAACACACAGGGGCCTATCTATGGCTACACCTTC

V gene: TRBV9
J gene: TRBJ1-1
D gene: .
clone size: .
CDR3 protein: CASSVGWNTEAFF
CDR3 DNA: TGTGCCAGCAGCGTAGGGTGGAACACTGAAGCTTTCTTT

V gene: TRBV19
J gene: TRBJ2-1
D gene: .
clone size: .
CDR3 protein: CASSPRIRGDDEQFF
CDR3 DNA: TGTGCCAGTAGTCCGAGGATCCGAGGCGATGATGAGCAGTTCTTC

V gene: TRBV19
J gene: TRBJ2-7
D gene: .
clone size: few
CDR3 protein: CASSKGTLALYEQYF
CDR3 DNA: TGTGCCAGTAGTAAAGGGACACTAGCGTTATACGAGCAGTACTTC

V gene: TRBV6-8
J gene: TRBJ2-3
D gene: .
clone size: .
CDR3 protein: CAIKGQVGGDTQYF
CDR3 DNA: TGTGCCATCAAAGGACAGGTGGGGGGAGATACGCAGTATTTT

V gene: TRBV5-1
J gene: TRBJ1-2
D gene: .
clone size: .
CDR3 protein: CASSLDGVTDGYTF
CDR3 DNA: TGCGCCAGCAGCTTGGATGGCGTGACTGATGGCTACACCTTC

V gene: TRBV7-7
J gene: TRBJ2-7
D gene: TRBD1
clone size: .
CDR3 protein: CARSGSRDRATYEQYF
CDR3 DNA: TGTGCCAGAAGTGGTAGCCGGGACAGGGCGACGTACGAGCAGTACTTC

V gene: TRBV22-1
J gene: TRBJ2-6
D gene: .
clone size: .
CDR3 protein: CASSLMGSGANVLTF
CDR3 DNA: TGTGCCAGCAGTTTAATGGGCTCTGGGGCCAACGTCCTGACTTTC

V gene: TRBV28
J gene: TRBJ1-1
D gene: .
clone size: .
CDR3 protein: CAPQGGMNTEAFF
CDR3 DNA: TGTGCTCCCCAGGGAGGGATGAACACTGAAGCTTTCTTT

V gene: TRBV7-1
J gene: TRBJ1-5
D gene: .
clone size: .
CDR3 protein: CASSLSDGPNQPQHF
CDR3 DNA: TGTGCCAGCAGCTTATCGGACGGTCCCAATCAGCCCCAGCATTTT

V gene: TRBV18
J gene: TRBJ1-5
D gene: .
clone size: .
CDR3 protein: CASSPSTGNDQPQHF
CDR3 DNA: TGTGCCAGCTCACCTTCAACAGGGAACGATCAGCCCCAGCATTTT

V gene: TRBV11-3
J gene: TRBJ1-1
D gene: TRBD1
clone size: .
CDR3 protein: CASSLSPGTGAAFF
CDR3 DNA: TGTGCCAGCAGCTTGTCTCCCGGGACAGGGGCGGCTTTCTTT

V gene: TRBV10-2
J gene: TRBJ2-3
D gene: TRBD2
clone size: .
CDR3 protein: CASSPTSGGRPDTQYF
CDR3 DNA: TGCGCCAGCAGTCCCACTAGCGGGGGGAGGCCAGATACGCAGTATTTT